Each of the 30 T cell receptor beta chains below was sequenced from the same sample in a study of OX40 agonist ivuxolimab in advanced cancers. Some clones are missing from TCRdb's copy, which holds only in-frame ones; the method was immunoSEQ multiplex PCR. The sample holds over 55,000 clones, approximately 83% seen once. The sample in question was CD4+ or CD8+ T cells sorted from blood, obtained in a trial of the OX40 agonist ivuxolimab. These receptors all come from an adult with an advanced solid tumor such as melanoma, head and neck, liver or kidney cancer.

This clone has only one observation. This chain links TRBV9 with TRBJ2-5, with 10 bases fitting TRBD1. The CDR3 spans 17 residues. V lost 3 bases to trimming and J lost 2 bases; unmatched junction nucleotides: 10. Germline V gene lookup returns CDR1 SGDLS and CDR2 YYNGEE. As DNA, the CDR3 is TGTGCCAGCAGCGCAACGGGGGACAGGGGTTTTCAAGAGACCCAGTACTTC. Protein product: CASSATGDRGFQETQYF.

This clone came up a few times. V and J are TRBV2 and TRBJ1-2; 7 nucleotides match TRBD1. Trimming at V came to 6 bases and at J to 6 bases, leaving 13 bases not matched to a gene. The CDR3 runs to 15 residues. Germline lookup yields CDR1 SNHLY and CDR2 FYNNEI. The CDR3 loop reads CASSGNRQGPDGYTF. The DNA of the CDR3 is TGTGCCAGCAGCGGAAACCGACAGGGACCGGATGGCTACACCTTC.

This clone was seen more than once but under ten times. The chain is built from TRBV5-1 and TRBJ1-5; D is perhaps TRBD1 (5 bases). V lost 0 bases and J lost 7, with 14 bases in between. The germline gives CDR1 SGHRS, CDR2 YFSETQ. The CDR3 is 15 residues long. CDR3 in amino acids: CASSLAAGGRQPQHF. CDR3 sequence (DNA): TGCGCCAGCAGCTTGGCAGCGGGGGGAAGGCAGCCCCAGCATTTT. Full variable domain (outside the CDR3, taken from reference TRBV5-1 and TRBJ1-5): KAGVTQTPRYLIKTRGQQVTLSCSPISGHRSVSWYQQTPGQGLQFLFEYFSETQRNKGNFPGRFSGRQFSNSRSEMNVSTLELGDSALYLCASSLAAGGRQPQHFGDGTRLSIL.

This rearrangement joins TRBV6-5 to TRBJ2-1; D is undetermined. Germline values: CDR1 MNHEY, CDR2 SVGAGI. The CDR3 has 15 amino acids. V was cut by 2 bases and J by 7 bases, with 15 bases left in between. The CDR3 DNA reads TGTGCCAGCAGTTACGACCCCCCACGTCGGAATGAGCAGTTCTTC. This gives the protein CASSYDPPRRNEQFF.

The chain joins TRBV5-8 to TRBJ2-2, with 11 bases aligning to TRBD2. CDR3 length equals 16 residues. V was clipped by 2 bases and J by 6 bases; unmatched bases: 6. Germline CDR1 and CDR2: SGHTS and YDEGEE. CDR3 sequence (DNA): TGTGCCAGCAGCTTACCGGGACTAGCGGTTTCCGGGGAGCTGTTTTTT. Translation gives CASSLPGLAVSGELFF.

The chain employs TRBV18 and TRBJ2-7, with D perhaps TRBD1 (5 bases). CDR1 and CDR2 from the germline V gene are KGHSH and LQKENI. The CDR3 loop spans 14 amino acids. The V end was cut by 1 base, the J end by 1 base, with 8 bases between. CDR3 sequence: CASSPRGPSYEQYF. Here the CDR3 DNA reads TGTGCCAGCTCACCACGGGGCCCTTCCTACGAGCAGTACTTC.

The chain employs TRBV28 and TRBJ1-5; TRBD1 matches at 9 bases. The J segment lost 4 bases and the V segment lost 11 bases, leaving 9 bases of the junction unmatched. Germline CDR1 is MDHEN and CDR2 is SYDVKM. The CDR3 is 14 residues long. CDR3 sequence: CAGKTGGRNQPQHF. As DNA, the CDR3 is TGTGCCGGTAAGACAGGGGGAAGGAATCAGCCCCAGCATTTT.

V usage is TRBV10-3 and J usage is TRBJ1-3; perhaps TRBD1 as D (6 bases). Germline V CDR1 and CDR2: ENHRY, SYGVKD. The CDR3 sequence is 20 residues long. Trimming stripped 0 bases from V and 0 bases from J, with 21 bases between. The CDR3 coding sequence is TGTGCCATCAGTGAGTCGTTCGGGGTGGAAAAGACAGGCTCTGGAAACACCATATATTTT. Its translation is CAISESFGVEKTGSGNTIYF.

This chain connects TRBV5-1 to TRBJ1-1; D gene ambiguous. Germline CDR1 and CDR2: SGHRS and YFSETQ. V was clipped by 4 bases and J by 1 base, with 20 bases between them. The CDR3 contains 17 residues. DNA for the CDR3: TGCGCCAGCAGCAGGAGGGTTTCTCCCACTGGGAACACTGAAGCTTTCTTT. Protein: CASSRRVSPTGNTEAFF. Together with reference TRBV5-1 and TRBJ1-1, the CDR3 gives the full variable domain: KAGVTQTPRYLIKTRGQQVTLSCSPISGHRSVSWYQQTPGQGLQFLFEYFSETQRNKGNFPGRFSGRQFSNSRSEMNVSTLELGDSALYLCASSRRVSPTGNTEAFFGQGTRLTVV.

The V gene is TRBV5-1, the J gene TRBJ2-6, with D unclear. Germline CDR1 is SGHRS and CDR2 is YFSETQ. Trimming shortened V by 0 bases and J by 4 bases, and 14 bases separated the two germline ends. The CDR3 is 17 residues long. CDR3 in amino acids: CASSLGLALGGANVLTF. The CDR3 DNA reads TGCGCCAGCAGCTTGGGGCTGGCCTTGGGGGGGGCCAACGTCCTGACTTTC.

This clone appeared a few times. CDR3 sequence reads: CAIGGTGSNTIYF. In DNA form, the CDR3 reads TGTGCCATCGGGGGGACAGGGAGTAACACCATATATTTT. V and J are TRBV10-3 and TRBJ1-3, with TRBD1 matching over 9 bases. V was pared by 8 bases and J by 7 bases, with 6 bases of the junction left unmatched. Germline loops: CDR1 ENHRY, CDR2 SYGVKD. The CDR3 runs to 13 residues.

The chain is built from TRBV10-2 and TRBJ2-3; D perhaps matches TRBD2 (6 bases). Germline V gene sequence: CDR1 WSHSY, CDR2 SAAADI. The CDR3 runs 15 residues. V was shortened by 7 bases and J by 5 bases, with 19 bases between the two germline ends. CDR3 sequence reads: CASKGGDSQGDTQYF. The CDR3 coding sequence is TGCGCCAGCAAGGGCGGGGACTCTCAGGGAGATACGCAGTATTTT.

Remarks on this clone: This same CDR3 is encoded by further DNA sequences in the sample. The chain has TRBV6-5 and TRBJ2-7; the D is unclear. CDR1 is MNHEY, CDR2 SVGAGI, per germline. The CDR3 has 16 residues. Trimming took 2 bases from V and 0 from J, leaving 14 bases between them. CDR3 region: CASSYRPRTVSYEQYF. The DNA for the CDR3 is TGTGCCAGCAGTTACCGTCCAAGAACGGTCTCCTACGAGCAGTACTTC.

Here the CDR3 DNA reads TGTGCCAGCAGCCCACTAGCGGGGGCCAACTACAATGAGCAGTTCTTC. It translates to CASSPLAGANYNEQFF. The chain recombines TRBV7-3 with TRBJ2-1, with 11 positions matching TRBD2. This CDR3 comprises 16 residues. Germline-derived CDR1 and CDR2 are SGHTA and FQGTGA. V trimming: 5 bases; J trimming: 3 bases; junction bases outside the gene matches: 6.

This chain links TRBV6-1 with TRBJ1-5, with D uncertain. The CDR3 runs 15 residues. V shed 6 bases and J shed 6 bases, with 18 bases lying between them. Germline V gives CDR1 MNHNS, CDR2 SASEGT. For the CDR3, the DNA is TGTGCCAGCAGCCCACGGGAGGGCTGGGGTCAGCCCCAGCATTTT. Protein: CASSPREGWGQPQHF.

This clone was observed once. CDR3 region: CASSRTLRGDSPLHF. The CDR3 DNA is TGTGCCAGCAGCCGCACCCTCAGGGGCGATTCACCCCTCCACTTT. This chain uses TRBV5-6 with TRBJ1-6, with a possible D match to TRBD1 (6 bases). From germline, CDR1 is SGHDT and CDR2 YYEEEE. The CDR3 loop spans 15 amino acids. V lost 4 bases and J 8 bases, leaving 16 bases between the germline ends.

This clone was seen a single time. V gene TRBV19 combines with J gene TRBJ2-5, with 9 bases identical to TRBD1. Trimming at V came to 7 bases and at J to 4 bases, leaving 13 bases not matched to a gene. CDR1 is LNHDA and CDR2 is SQIVND in the germline V gene (reference sequence). CDR3 length: 16 residues. The CDR3 nucleotides are TGTGCCAGTAAACCTGGGACAGGGAGGTGGAGAGAGACCCAGTACTTC. This gives the protein CASKPGTGRWRETQYF.

This chain links TRBV2 with TRBJ1-1, with D possibly being TRBD1 (6 bases). CDR1 and CDR2 (germline): SNHLY, FYNNEI. The germline V and J ends were trimmed by 5 bases and 1 base, with 8 bases remaining between them. This CDR3 comprises 13 residues. CDR3 region: CASSQQGNTEAFF. CDR3 sequence (DNA): TGTGCCAGCAGTCAACAGGGGAACACTGAAGCTTTCTTT. Full variable domain (rest looked up from reference TRBV2 and TRBJ1-1): EPEVTQTPSHQVTQMGQEVILRCVPISNHLYFYWYRQILGQKVEFLVSFYNNEISEKSEIFDDQFSVERPDGSNFTLKIRSTKLEDSAMYFCASSQQGNTEAFFGQGTRLTVV.

This clone was detected only a few times. The chain carries TRBV7-7 and TRBJ2-1; D gene uncertain. The CDR3 totals 13 residues. Trimming left V 1 base short and J 9 bases short, with 10 bases between. Per germline, CDR1 SSHAT and CDR2 FNYEAQ (reference sequence). The CDR3 DNA follows: TGTGCCAGCAGCTTAGATGGGAAAGCTGAGCAGTTCTTC. Residues: CASSLDGKAEQFF. Based on the CDR3 plus reference TRBV7-7 and TRBJ2-1, the full variable domain is GAGVSQSPRYKVTKRGQDVTLRCDPISSHATLYWYQQALGQGPEFLTYFNYEAQPDKSGLPSDRFSAERPEGSISTLTIQRTEQRDSAMYRCASSLDGKAEQFFGPGTRLTVL.

This sequence joins TRBV9 and TRBJ1-4, with no clear D. The CDR3 spans 15 residues. Between the trimmed V and J ends, which lost 1 base and 5 bases, there was a span of 12 bases. Germline V lookup: CDR1 SGDLS, CDR2 YYNGEE. The CDR3 DNA sequence: TGTGCCAGCAGCGTAAAGGGAGCCCCCAATGAAAAACTGTTTTTT. This translates into CASSVKGAPNEKLFF.

The chain links TRBV2 to TRBJ2-7; 8 bases fit TRBD2. V dropped 7 bases and J dropped 7; count of bases not matched to a gene: 6. CDR3 length: 12 residues. The V gene's germline CDR1 is SNHLY and CDR2 FYNNEI. Here the CDR3 DNA reads TGTGCCAGCACTGCTAGCGGGTTTGAGCAGTACTTC. Residues: CASTASGFEQYF.

The V and J genes are TRBV29-1 and TRBJ2-2, with a weak D call TRBD1 (5 bases). The CDR3 runs 14 residues. CDR1 and CDR2 from the germline V gene are SQVTM and ANQGSEA. V was pared by 5 bases and J by 0 bases, with 10 bases between. The CDR3 reads CSVSQGTNTGELFF. The CDR3 DNA follows: TGCAGCGTTTCCCAGGGCACGAACACCGGGGAGCTGTTTTTT.

J is TRBJ2-5 and V is TRBV5-1; maybe TRBD2 (7 bases). Trimming removed 4 bases at V and 3 bases at J, with 13 bases between. Germline lookup yields CDR1 SGHRS and CDR2 YFSETQ. This CDR3 contains 14 residues. Here the CDR3 reads CASSPGGPKETQYF. Here the CDR3 DNA reads TGCGCCAGCAGCCCGGGGGGCCCTAAAGAGACCCAGTACTTC.

This rearrangement joins TRBV5-1 to TRBJ1-3, with 9 bases lining up with TRBD1. Trimming at V came to 2 bases and at J to 1 base, leaving 4 bases not matched to a gene. Germline V gives CDR1 SGHRS, CDR2 YFSETQ. This CDR3 has 16 residues. Written as DNA, the CDR3 is TGCGCCAGCAGCTTTGGAGGGACAGGGTCTGGAAACACCATATATTTT. Its protein product is CASSFGGTGSGNTIYF.

The J gene is TRBJ1-1, the V gene TRBV13; unclear D gene. CDR1 is PRHDT and CDR2 is FYEKMQ in the germline V gene (reference sequence). The ends were cut back, 4 bases at V and 3 bases at J, with 18 bases in the middle. The CDR3 loop spans 16 amino acids. The CDR3 bases are TGTGCCAGCAGCTCCCTTCGGGAGGGAGAGGACACTGAAGCTTTCTTT. Translation gives CASSSLREGEDTEAFF. The full variable domain, rest sourced from reference TRBV13 and TRBJ1-1, is AAGVIQSPRHLIKEKRETATLKCYPIPRHDTVYWYQQGPGQDPQFLISFYEKMQSDKGSIPDRFSAQQFSDYHSELNMSSLELGDSALYFCASSSLREGEDTEAFFGQGTRLTVV.

The chain is built from TRBV6-5 and TRBJ1-1, with D perhaps matching TRBD1 (5 bases). Trimming removed 0 bases at V and 6 bases at J, with 8 bases between. The CDR3 spans 13 residues. The V gene's germline CDR1 is MNHEY and CDR2 SVGAGI. The CDR3 protein is CASSYSGGSEAFF. DNA of the CDR3: TGTGCCAGCAGTTACTCGGGGGGATCTGAAGCTTTCTTT.

The sample holds a few counts of this clone. The chain recombines TRBV7-9 with TRBJ2-1; TRBD2 aligns across 11 bases. Germline V gene data show CDR1 as SEHNR and CDR2 as FQNEAQ (reference sequence). Germline trimming cut 4 bases from V and 7 bases from J; bases unmatched to any gene: 6. The CDR3 extends over 15 amino acids. The CDR3 reads CASSSGLAEGNEQFF. The CDR3 DNA sequence: TGTGCCAGCAGCTCGGGACTAGCGGAGGGAAATGAGCAGTTCTTC. The variable domain in full, completed from reference TRBV7-9 and TRBJ2-1, reads DTGVSQNPRHKITKRGQNVTFRCDPISEHNRLYWYRQTLGQGPEFLTYFQNEAQLEKSRLLSDRFSAERPKGSFSTLEIQRTEQGDSAMYLCASSSGLAEGNEQFFGPGTRLTVL.

This clone was seen a few times. The genes are TRBV30 and TRBJ2-1, with TRBD2 matching over 7 bases. J gave up 12 bases and V 1 base, and 3 bases lay outside the gene matches. The CDR3 spans 11 residues. Germline assignment: CDR1 GTSNPN and CDR2 SVGIG (reference sequence). The CDR3 bases are TGTGCCTGGAGTGCTCCGGGGGGGCAGTTCTTC. The encoded protein is CAWSAPGGQFF.

V gene TRBV6-4 combines with J gene TRBJ2-6; 10 nucleotides line up with TRBD1. Unmatched junction bases numbered 7, after V lost 2 bases and J lost 3 bases. CDR3 size: 18 residues. Per the germline V gene, CDR1 is MRHNA and CDR2 is SNTAGT. The CDR3 sequence is CASSDQDRGWFGANVLTF. CDR3 nucleotide sequence: TGTGCCAGCAGTGACCAGGACAGGGGGTGGTTTGGGGCCAACGTCCTGACTTTC.

V gene TRBV5-1 combines with J gene TRBJ2-2; 7 nucleotides line up with TRBD1. Germline-derived CDR1 and CDR2 are SGHRS and YFSETQ. Trimming cost V 3 bases and J 1 base; bases outside gene matches: 3. The CDR3 sequence is 15 residues long. CDR3 region: CASSSGTVNTGELFF. Here the CDR3 DNA reads TGCGCCAGCAGCTCCGGGACAGTGAACACCGGGGAGCTGTTTTTT.